This is a list of T cell receptor beta chains from one sample in a study of cytomegalovirus exposure and HLA in healthy donors. Profiling relied on immunoSEQ multiplex PCR, and the TCRdb table lists in-frame clones only, not all of them. The sample has 150,000 to 200,000 clones, 77% seen once; the top ten hold about 2.6%. Material for sequencing was PBMCs. The receptors were sampled from a woman between 35 and 50 years old in good health and CMV-seropositive. Each CDR3 is given with its conserved first and last residue. The D gene is left open where the match is weak. Size is omitted from some rows. Given values are once, few, many or a class for expanded clones.

>TRBV15|TRBJ2-7|NA|TRBD1
TGTGCCACCAGCAGAGGGGCCGGGACAGGGACTTTCTACGAGCAGTACTTC
CATSRGAGTGTFYEQYF
>TRBV9|TRBJ2-5|NA|TRBD2
TGTGCCAGCAGCGTAGATCGCGGGAGGGCCTTTGAGGAGCAGTACTTC
CASSVDRGRAFEEQYF
>TRBV5-6|TRBJ2-3|NA|NA
TGTGCCAGCAGCTTAGTGGTCGGGGAGGATACGCAGTATTTT
CASSLVVGEDTQYF
>TRBV30|TRBJ1-2|NA|TRBD1
TGTGCCTGGAGGCAGGGGGGAAGCGGCTACACCTTC
CAWRQGGSGYTF
>TRBV19|TRBJ1-6|few|NA
TGTGCCAGTACCGTGGGGGGAGTTTCACCCCTCCACTTT
CASTVGGVSPLHF
>TRBV7-8|TRBJ1-2|NA|TRBD1
TGTGCCAGCAGCCCAGGAGGCAGGGGGCCCAGCGGCTACACCTTC
CASSPGGRGPSGYTF
>TRBV30|TRBJ1-2|NA|TRBD1
TGTGCCTTATTCCATAGGACAGGGAAGGGCTACACCTTC
CALFHRTGKGYTF
>TRBV6-1|TRBJ1-4|NA|TRBD1
TGTGCCAGCAGCCGGGACAGGCGTGAAAAACTGTTTTTT
CASSRDRREKLFF
>TRBV2|TRBJ2-7|NA|TRBD1
TGTGCCAGCGGCCGCAGGGACAGCTCCGAGCGAAAGTACTTC
CASGRRDSSERKYF
>TRBV4-3|TRBJ2-2|NA|TRBD1
TGCGCCAGCAGCCAAGGGACAGGGGCCCATGGGGAGCTGTTTTTT
CASSQGTGAHGELFF
>TRBV19|TRBJ1-2|NA|NA
TGTGCCAGTAGTACCGGGGACATCCGAGGGTACACCTTC
CASSTGDIRGYTF
>TRBV7-2|TRBJ2-7|NA|TRBD1
TGTGCCAGCAGCCCTTCCGGGACAGGGGGCGACGAGCAGTACTTC
CASSPSGTGGDEQYF
>TRBV14|TRBJ1-4|NA|NA
TGTGCCAGCAGCCAACAACGTGCGATGCTGTTTTTT
CASSQQRAMLFF
>TRBV29-1|TRBJ1-2|NA|TRBD1
TGCAGCGTTGAAGAAGGGACAGGGAGCGGCTATGGCTACACCTTC
CSVEEGTGSGYGYTF
>TRBV7-9|TRBJ2-7|once|TRBD1
TGTGCCAGCAGTTTCGGGACAGTCAGCGAGCAGTACTTC
CASSFGTVSEQYF
>TRBV5-4|TRBJ2-7|once|TRBD2
TGTGCCAGCAGCACCGGGACTAGCGGGGGCCCAATCTCCTACGAGCAGTACTTC
CASSTGTSGGPISYEQYF
>TRBV6-1|TRBJ1-6|NA|NA
TGTGCCAGCAGTGTTGGGGGGGATAATTCACCCCTCCACTTT
CASSVGGDNSPLHF
>TRBV5-1|TRBJ2-5|NA|TRBD2
TGCGCCAGCAGCATCACCGGGACTAGCCGAGAAGAGACCCAGTACTTC
CASSITGTSREETQYF
>TRBV12-5|TRBJ2-2|NA|NA
TGTGCTAGTGGTTTGGCCCTAGACTCTAGCTTCGGGGAGCTGTTTTTT
CASGLALDSSFGELFF
>TRBV5-6|TRBJ1-6|NA|NA
TGTGCCAGCAGATACTCCTATAATTCACCCCTCCACTTT
CASRYSYNSPLHF
>TRBV19|TRBJ2-7|once|TRBD1
TGTGCCAGTCTCAGGGGGCTCGAGCAGTACTTC
CASLRGLEQYF
>TRBV7-9|TRBJ1-3|NA|TRBD1
TGTGCCAGCATCGGTTCCGGGACAGGAGCTGGAAACACCATATATTTT
CASIGSGTGAGNTIYF
>TRBV11-3|TRBJ2-1|NA|NA
TGTGCCAGCAGCTCTCTATTTCGCAATGAGCAGTTCTTC
CASSSLFRNEQFF
>TRBV27|TRBJ2-5|NA|TRBD1
TGTGCCAGCAGCCCAACCCCCGGGACAGGGGAAGAGACCCAGTACTTC
CASSPTPGTGEETQYF
>TRBV2|TRBJ2-7|NA|TRBD1
TGTGCCAGCAACAGACAGGGGGCTTTGTACGAGCAGTACTTC
CASNRQGALYEQYF
>TRBV2|TRBJ2-7|NA|TRBD2
TGTGCCAGCAGGGAACCGGGACTAGCGGGCGTAAGCTCCTACGAGCAGTACTTC
CASREPGLAGVSSYEQYF
>TRBV19|TRBJ2-3|NA|TRBD2
TGTGCCAGTAGTTCTCGGACTAGCATTGGCACAGATACGCAGTATTTT
CASSSRTSIGTDTQYF
>TRBV28|TRBJ1-1|NA|TRBD1
TGTGCCAGCAGGACAGGGGGGCTTATACTCATGAACACTGAAGCTTTCTTT
CASRTGGLILMNTEAFF